This TCR beta chain appears in the sequencing data of a study of blood T cell repertoires in COVID-19. Looked up from germline, CDR1 is MNHEY and CDR2 is SMNVEV (reference sequence). The CDR3 is 14 amino acids. V lost 3 bases, J lost 1 base, and 6 bases lay in between. The data were produced by immunoSEQ multiplex PCR, yet TCRdb's version contains in-frame clones alone and is incomplete. In the table there are over 150,000 clones, 90% to 95% of which are singletons. Sequencing input: peripheral blood. The V call is TRBV27, the J call TRBJ2-2; D not certain. The source of this sequence is a man aged 50 to 59 with acute or convalescent COVID-19. CDR3 region: CASSFRWNTGELFF. The CDR3 DNA sequence: TGTGCCAGCAGTTTCCGTTGGAACACCGGGGAGCTGTTTTTT.